The next 18 T cell receptor beta chains were all read from a single sample in a study of T cells in Graves' hyperthyroidism and ophthalmopathy. Researchers amplified the TCR beta CDR3 regions from RNA transcripts. Using the HTBI primer set, a first-round RT-PCR was run on the TCR CDR3. MiXCR, applied by TCRdb to the multiplex PCR reads, yields one record per CDR3 protein. Of roughly 380,000 distinct CDR3 sequences in the sample, 14% were seen once. Sequenced input: blood. These receptors came from a woman aged 55-70 years with Graves' hyperthyroidism.

This clonotype was detected many times. The V call is TRBV2, the J call TRBJ2-1; no firm D call. This CDR3 comprises 13 residues. Trimming pared 7 bases from V and 5 bases from J, leaving 12 bases between. Germline-derived CDR1 and CDR2 are SNHLY and FYNNEI. CDR3: CASTRGRDNEQFF. The CDR3, as DNA: TGTGCCAGCACCCGAGGACGAGACAATGAGCAGTTCTTC.

This clonotype was found many times. The chain carries TRBV5-1 and TRBJ2-3; D unresolved. The CDR3 sequence is 14 residues long. Germline V gene lookup returns CDR1 SGHRS and CDR2 YFSETQ. Trimming cost V 1 base and J 3 bases, with 9 bases left between them. Here the CDR3 reads CASSLNPTTDTQYF. For the CDR3, the DNA is TGCGCCAGCAGCTTGAATCCCACAACAGATACGCAGTATTTT. Complete variable domain (other parts from reference TRBV5-1 and TRBJ2-3): KAGVTQTPRYLIKTRGQQVTLSCSPISGHRSVSWYQQTPGQGLQFLFEYFSETQRNKGNFPGRFSGRQFSNSRSEMNVSTLELGDSALYLCASSLNPTTDTQYFGPGTRLTVL.

This CDR3 is CATSDSPGHSNYGYTF. DNA of the CDR3: TGTGCCACCAGTGATTCGCCGGGACACTCTAACTATGGCTACACCTTC. The rearrangement links TRBV24-1 to TRBJ1-2; tentatively, D is TRBD1 (6 bases). Germline CDR1 and CDR2: KGHDR and SFDVKD. The V end was cut by 2 bases, the J end by 0 bases, with 12 bases between. The CDR3 totals 16 residues.

This clonotype was picked up many times. The V and J genes are TRBV11-2 and TRBJ2-3, with 8 nucleotides matching TRBD2. V was pared by 4 bases and J by 3 bases, with 3 bases of the junction left unmatched. The CDR3 length is 14 residues. Germline values: CDR1 SGHAT, CDR2 FQNNGV. Here the CDR3 reads CASSSGGSTDTQYF. The CDR3 bases are TGTGCCAGCAGCTCGGGGGGGTCAACAGATACGCAGTATTTT.

This clonotype occurred a few times. This sequence joins TRBV7-9 and TRBJ2-2; no clear D. This CDR3 region has 15 residues. The germline V and J ends were trimmed by 2 bases and 0 bases, with 7 bases remaining between them. CDR1 and CDR2 (germline): SEHNR, FQNEAQ (reference sequence). The CDR3 DNA reads TGTGCCAGCAGCTTATGGCCGGCGAACACCGGGGAGCTGTTTTTT. It yields the protein CASSLWPANTGELFF.

This clonotype was picked up many times. The gene calls are TRBV2 and TRBJ2-7, with D tentatively TRBD1 or TRBD2 (6 bases each). The CDR3 covers 14 residues. Deletions cut 6 bases from V and 7 bases from J, with 19 bases between. Germline V gene sequence: CDR1 SNHLY, CDR2 FYNNEI. The CDR3 spells CASRETNQGREQYF. CDR3 sequence (DNA): TGTGCCAGCAGGGAGACGAACCAGGGGAGGGAGCAGTACTTC.

The gene calls are TRBV27 and TRBJ2-7, with 7 bases identical to TRBD1. Germline CDR1 and CDR2: MNHEY and SMNVEV (reference sequence). V shed 5 bases and J 5 bases; nucleotides not matched to a gene: 3. The CDR3 loop spans 12 amino acids. The CDR3, as DNA: TGTGCCAGCAGTAACAGGGGCCACGAGCAGTACTTC. It yields the protein CASSNRGHEQYF.

This clonotype was detected ten times or more. J is TRBJ2-1 and V is TRBV30, with unresolved D. The V end lost 2 bases, the J end lost 5 bases, and 4 bases lay between the germline ends. The CDR3 spans 11 residues. Germline values: CDR1 GTSNPN, CDR2 SVGIG (reference sequence). The DNA for the CDR3 is TGTGCCTGGAGTAAGCACAATGAGCAGTTCTTC. Translation gives CAWSKHNEQFF.

This clonotype was picked up many times. This chain joins TRBV5-1 and TRBJ2-1; 7 bases are a match to TRBD2. The germline V gene encodes CDR1 SGHRS and CDR2 YFSETQ. The CDR3 totals 16 residues. V dropped 0 bases and J dropped 11; count of bases not matched to a gene: 14. The CDR3 bases are TGCGCCAGCAGCTTGGATGCGGGAGAGAGTTCTGTGAAGCAGTTCTTC. Protein: CASSLDAGESSVKQFF. The complete variable domain, with remaining parts taken from reference TRBV5-1 and TRBJ2-1, reads KAGVTQTPRYLIKTRGQQVTLSCSPISGHRSVSWYQQTPGQGLQFLFEYFSETQRNKGNFPGRFSGRQFSNSRSEMNVSTLELGDSALYLCASSLDAGESSVKQFFGPGTRLTVL.

This clonotype was seen many times. The chain is built from TRBV28 and TRBJ2-3; 12 bases fit TRBD2. The V segment lost 5 bases and the J segment 3 bases; nucleotides outside the gene matches: 3. CDR1 and CDR2 from the germline V gene are MDHEN and SYDVKM. The CDR3 is made up of 15 amino acids. The CDR3 region is CASSLLAGGTDTQYF. The CDR3 nucleotides are TGTGCCAGCAGTCTACTAGCGGGAGGAACAGATACGCAGTATTTT.

This clonotype was found a few times. The chain employs TRBV19 and TRBJ2-7; 10 bases match TRBD1. V shed 8 bases, J shed 2 bases, and the junction held 0 bases outside the gene matches. The CDR3 contains 12 residues. Germline loops: CDR1 LNHDA, CDR2 SQIVND (reference sequence). DNA of the CDR3: TGTGCCAGTGGGACAGGGGCCTACGAGCAGTACTTC. Translation gives CASGTGAYEQYF.

The rearrangement uses TRBV12-5 and TRBJ1-1; D ambiguous. The CDR3 runs 14 residues. CDR1 LGHNT and CDR2 FRNRAP come from the germline V gene. V was trimmed by 1 base and J by 4 bases, leaving 10 bases between them. The CDR3 coding sequence is TGTGCTAGTGGTTTGGCAGGTGTGCGCACTGAAGCTTTCTTT. Its protein is CASGLAGVRTEAFF.

This chain links TRBV7-2 with TRBJ2-7, with TRBD1 identical over 11 bases. This CDR3 spans 17 amino acids. CDR1 and CDR2 (germline): SGHTA, FQGNSA. V lost 3 bases, J lost 1 base, and 8 bases stayed unmatched. This chain's CDR3 is CASSFHGQGAISYEQYF. The CDR3 DNA follows: TGTGCCAGCAGCTTTCACGGACAGGGGGCGATTTCCTACGAGCAGTACTTC.

This clonotype was seen more than once but under ten times. CDR3 nucleotide sequence: TGTGCCAGCAGCTTGTCCAGAAACACAGATACGCAGTATTTT. It codes for CASSLSRNTDTQYF. This chain joins TRBV7-3 and TRBJ2-3; no clear D. The ends were cut back, 3 bases at V and 2 bases at J, with 9 bases in the middle. Germline CDR1 is SGHTA and CDR2 is FQGTGA. The CDR3 consists of 14 residues. Complete variable domain (other parts from reference TRBV7-3 and TRBJ2-3): GAGVSQTPSNKVTEKGKYVELRCDPISGHTALYWYRQSLGQGPEFLIYFQGTGAADDSGLPNDRFFAVRPEGSVSTLKIQRTERGDSAVYLCASSLSRNTDTQYFGPGTRLTVL.

This clonotype showed up just a few times. J is TRBJ2-7 and V is TRBV10-1; D possibly corresponds to TRBD1 (6 bases). This CDR3 is built from 15 residues. Germline V lookup: CDR1 WNHNN, CDR2 SYGVQD (reference sequence). Deletions cut 1 base from V and 0 bases from J, with 10 bases between. CDR3 protein: CASSEYRELSYEQYF. Here the CDR3 DNA reads TGCGCCAGCAGTGAGTACAGGGAACTCTCCTACGAGCAGTACTTC.

In this sample, this clonotype turned up many times. The chain is built from TRBV29-1 and TRBJ1-5; D is ambiguous. Germline values: CDR1 SQVTM, CDR2 ANQGSEA. The CDR3 totals 12 residues. Trimming removed 4 bases from V and 3 bases from J, with 7 bases in between. DNA of the CDR3: TGCAGCGTTGGAGGAGACAATCAGCCCCAGCATTTT. Translating it yields CSVGGDNQPQHF.

This clonotype came up once. A much bigger clone sits one base away, suggesting this may be a read error. The rearrangement uses TRBV20-1 and TRBJ2-1; 9 bases align to TRBD2. Gene TRBJ2-7 matches the end of the DNA better, so the J call may be wrong. Germline assignment: CDR1 DFQATT and CDR2 SNEGSKA (reference sequence). The CDR3 spans 16 residues. CDR3 nucleotides: TGCAGTGCTAGAGATCTTAGCGGGAGTGGTTACAATGAGCAGTACTTC. Translated: CSARDLSGSGYNEQYF.

The gene calls are TRBV5-6 and TRBJ1-2; a possible D gene is TRBD1 (6 bases). From germline, CDR1 is SGHDT and CDR2 YYEEEE. This CDR3 has 16 residues. Trimming removed 0 bases from V and 8 bases from J, with 20 bases in between. The CDR3 bases are TGTGCCAGCAGCTTGGTGGTCTGGGGGCCCCGGAGGGGCTACACCTTC. Amino acid sequence: CASSLVVWGPRRGYTF.